This TCR beta chain was identified during a study of shared clonotypes between healthy human individuals. Measured with immunoSEQ multiplex PCR; TCRdb has only the in-frame clones, and not every one. The table includes about 2.4 million clones, 93% detected once. The specimen sequenced was naive CD4+ T cells from PBMCs. Subset denoted: CD45RA+ positively selected. The sequence was obtained from a man aged 18 to 29 in good health. Some clones in this sample may be carry-over from other donors' samples.

CDR3: CASSFLGRNTGELFF. CDR3 nucleotides: TGTGCCAGCAGTTTTCTGGGAAGAAACACCGGGGAGCTGTTTTTT. The rearrangement uses TRBV28 and TRBJ2-2; no clear D gene. The V end was cut by 3 bases, the J end by 2 bases, with 10 bases between. CDR3 length: 15 amino acids. The germline gives CDR1 MDHEN, CDR2 SYDVKM.